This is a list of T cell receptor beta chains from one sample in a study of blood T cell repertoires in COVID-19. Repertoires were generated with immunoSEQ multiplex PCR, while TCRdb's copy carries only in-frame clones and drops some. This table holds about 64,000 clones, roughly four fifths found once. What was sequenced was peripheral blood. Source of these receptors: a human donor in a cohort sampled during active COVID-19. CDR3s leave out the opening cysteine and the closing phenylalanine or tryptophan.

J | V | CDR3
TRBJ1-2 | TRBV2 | ATLRTRNYGYT
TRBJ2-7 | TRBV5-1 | ASSLRGLSSYEQY
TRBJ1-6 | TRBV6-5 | ASGRGVDSPLH
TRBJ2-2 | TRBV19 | ASRTGVTGELF
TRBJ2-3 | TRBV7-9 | ASSDYGVTSGGTDTQY
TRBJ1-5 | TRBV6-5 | ASSPDSGNQPQH
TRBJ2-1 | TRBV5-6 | ASSTSSGGYNEQF
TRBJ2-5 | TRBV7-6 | ASSSWGEETQY
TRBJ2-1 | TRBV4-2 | ASSQGPSDGYNEQF
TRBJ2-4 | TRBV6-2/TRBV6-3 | ASSHELAGVAKNIQY
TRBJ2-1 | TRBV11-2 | ASSLGLAGGGEQF